The 14 T cell receptor beta chains in this list originate from one sample, sequenced in a study of cytotoxic CD8 clonotypes in ibrutinib-treated CLL. Measured with immunoSEQ multiplex PCR; TCRdb has only the in-frame clones, and not every one. In the table there are about 140,000 clones, around 90% of which are singletons. The specimen comprised PBMCs, sampled after 12 months of ibrutinib treatment. The receptors shown here come from a human donor with chronic lymphocytic leukemia.

The count of this clone is one. The CDR3 coding sequence is TGCGCCAGCAGCTCCACCAGTGAACAGGGGTTTTCCTACGAGCAGTACTTC. Translating it yields CASSSTSEQGFSYEQYF. The J gene is TRBJ2-7, the V gene TRBV5-1; TRBD1 matches at 7 bases. Germline values: CDR1 SGHRS, CDR2 YFSETQ. The CDR3 runs 17 residues. J gave up 1 base and V 3 bases, and 13 bases lay outside the gene matches.

This chain connects TRBV9 to TRBJ2-2; 9 bases fit TRBD2. V dropped 0 bases and J dropped 6; count of bases not matched to a gene: 3. CDR3 length: 15 amino acids. Germline-derived CDR1 and CDR2 are SGDLS and YYNGEE. Here the CDR3 DNA reads TGTGCCAGCAGCGTAGTAGCGGGAGTGGCCGGGGAGCTGTTTTTT. Translated: CASSVVAGVAGELFF.

In this sample, this clone turned up once. The chain uses TRBV30 and TRBJ2-1; TRBD2 is a possible D gene (5 bases). The germline CDR1 and CDR2 sequences are GTSNPN and SVGIG (reference sequence). Trimming removed 3 bases from V and 9 bases from J, with 9 bases in between. CDR3 length equals 11 residues. CDR3 residues: CAWRTGIEQFF. The CDR3 nucleotides are TGTGCCTGGAGGACGGGGATTGAGCAGTTCTTC. The entire variable domain, with the rest obtained from reference TRBV30 and TRBJ2-1, is as follows: SQTIHQWPATLVQPVGSPLSLECTVEGTSNPNLYWYRQAAGRGLQLLFYSVGIGQISSEVPQNLSASRPQDRQFILSSKKLLLSDSGFYLCAWRTGIEQFFGPGTRLTVL.

The chain couples TRBV25-1 to TRBJ1-1; 9 bases align to TRBD1. Germline values: CDR1 MGHDK, CDR2 SYGVNS. This CDR3 is 14 amino acids long. V lost 10 bases, J lost 5 bases, and 11 bases stayed unmatched. The CDR3 loop is CATLPGQGRTEAFF. CDR3 sequence (DNA): TGTGCCACCCTTCCGGGACAGGGTCGAACTGAAGCTTTCTTT.

The chain is built from TRBV11-2 and TRBJ2-3; tentatively, D is TRBD2 (5 bases). Trimming shortened V by 0 bases and J by 7 bases, and 11 bases separated the two germline ends. The CDR3 totals 14 residues. Germline lookup yields CDR1 SGHAT and CDR2 FQNNGV. CDR3 residues: CASSLDLPGNTQYF. The CDR3 region has the DNA TGTGCCAGCAGCTTAGATCTTCCCGGGAATACGCAGTATTTT.

This clone was seen once. The chain recombines TRBV4-2 with TRBJ2-3; D unclear. The CDR3 runs to 16 residues. V was cut by 4 bases and J by 0 bases, with 14 bases left in between. CDR1 is LGHNA, CDR2 YNFKEQ, per germline. The CDR3 sequence is CASSPPSGGSTDTQYF. The CDR3, as DNA: TGTGCCAGCAGCCCCCCCTCCGGCGGTAGCACAGATACGCAGTATTTT.

This clone appeared once. The rearrangement joins TRBV7-9 to TRBJ2-4; 8 bases match TRBD1. Germline CDR1 reads SEHNR; CDR2 reads FQNEAQ (reference sequence). With 1 base clipped from V and 7 bases from J, the junction kept 0 bases outside the gene matches. This CDR3 has 13 residues. DNA of the CDR3: TGTGCCAGCAGCTTAGGGACAGGGAACATTCAGTACTTC. Translating it yields CASSLGTGNIQYF. Supplemented by reference TRBV7-9 and TRBJ2-4, the full variable domain reads DTGVSQNPRHKITKRGQNVTFRCDPISEHNRLYWYRQTLGQGPEFLTYFQNEAQLEKSRLLSDRFSAERPKGSFSTLEIQRTEQGDSAMYLCASSLGTGNIQYFGAGTRLSVL.

CDR3 bases: TGTGCCAGCAGCTTAGGTGGGTCCAGGAGCTCCTACGAGCAGTACTTC. It codes for CASSLGGSRSSYEQYF. The chain has TRBV7-9 and TRBJ2-7; D is uncertain. V lost 1 base and J lost 0, with 13 bases in between. Germline V gives CDR1 SEHNR, CDR2 FQNEAQ (reference sequence). This CDR3 region has 16 residues.

V and J are TRBV2 and TRBJ1-1, with D possibly being TRBD1 (6 bases). In germline, CDR1 is SNHLY, CDR2 FYNNEI. The CDR3 length is 14 residues. The ends were cut back, 5 bases at V and 0 bases at J, with 10 bases in the middle. The CDR3 bases are TGTGCCAGCAGTAGGACAGATCTGAACACTGAAGCTTTCTTT. Its translation: CASSRTDLNTEAFF. The full variable domain, rest sourced from reference TRBV2 and TRBJ1-1, is EPEVTQTPSHQVTQMGQEVILRCVPISNHLYFYWYRQILGQKVEFLVSFYNNEISEKSEIFDDQFSVERPDGSNFTLKIRSTKLEDSAMYFCASSRTDLNTEAFFGQGTRLTVV.

This clone was seen once. In DNA form, the CDR3 reads TGCGCCAGCAGCTTGGGCGGGAGATATGAGCAGTTCTTC. It is translated as CASSLGGRYEQFF. V is TRBV5-1 and J is TRBJ2-1, with 7 nucleotides matching TRBD2. The V segment lost 0 bases and the J segment 8 bases; nucleotides outside the gene matches: 2. The CDR3 length is 13 residues. Per the germline V gene, CDR1 is SGHRS and CDR2 is YFSETQ.

The gene calls are TRBV19 and TRBJ2-3; no firm D call. CDR3 size: 13 residues. The germline V and J ends were trimmed by 6 bases and 4 bases, with 11 bases remaining between them. Germline loops: CDR1 LNHDA, CDR2 SQIVND (reference sequence). In nucleotides, the CDR3 is TGTGCCAGTAGGGGATGGATAGCAGATACGCAGTATTTT. Residues: CASRGWIADTQYF.

The chain joins TRBV19 to TRBJ2-2, with D perhaps matching TRBD2 (5 bases). The CDR3 runs to 13 residues. V shed 6 bases and J shed 7 bases, with 12 bases lying between them. The germline gives CDR1 LNHDA, CDR2 SQIVND (reference sequence). This CDR3 is CASSQAVGGELFF. In DNA, the CDR3 is TGTGCCAGTAGCCAAGCGGTGGGCGGGGAGCTGTTTTTT.

The V gene is TRBV4-1, the J gene TRBJ2-3; D is perhaps TRBD1 (5 bases). The CDR3 is made up of 15 amino acids. Trimming pared 2 bases from V and 6 bases from J, leaving 15 bases between. Germline loops: CDR1 MGHRA, CDR2 YSYEKL. The CDR3 reads CASSQSEGAGDTQYF. The CDR3 DNA sequence: TGCGCCAGCAGCCAATCGGAAGGGGCAGGGGATACGCAGTATTTT.

The V and J genes are TRBV11-3 and TRBJ2-2; the match to TRBD2 covers 7 bases. V dropped 5 bases and J dropped 1; count of bases not matched to a gene: 16. The CDR3 has 19 residues. CDR1 and CDR2 (germline): SGHNT, YENEEA. The CDR3 loop is CASSVRLASGLLNTGELFF. The CDR3 DNA is TGTGCCAGCAGCGTGAGACTTGCTAGCGGCTTGTTGAACACCGGGGAGCTGTTTTTT.